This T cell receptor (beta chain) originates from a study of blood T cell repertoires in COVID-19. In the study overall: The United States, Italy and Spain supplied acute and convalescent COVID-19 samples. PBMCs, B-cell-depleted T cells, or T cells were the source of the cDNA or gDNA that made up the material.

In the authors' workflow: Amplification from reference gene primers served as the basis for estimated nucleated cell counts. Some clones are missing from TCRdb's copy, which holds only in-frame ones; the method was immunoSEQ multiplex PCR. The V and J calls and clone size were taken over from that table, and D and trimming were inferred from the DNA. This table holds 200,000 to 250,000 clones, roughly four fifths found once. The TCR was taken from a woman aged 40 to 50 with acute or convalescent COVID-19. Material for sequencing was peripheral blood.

CDR3 in amino acids: CASSPEDTFSGHFTEAFF. CDR3 in DNA: TGTGCCAGCAGCCCTGAGGACACCTTTTCCGGACATTTCACTGAAGCTTTCTTT. The genes are TRBV6-4 and TRBJ1-1, with D possibly being TRBD1 (5 bases). Germline V gene sequence: CDR1 MRHNA, CDR2 SNTAGT. The V and J ends lost 6 bases and 4 bases respectively, with 27 bases between them. This CDR3 has 18 amino acids.